A single sample is the source of the 23 T cell receptor beta chains below, sequenced in a study of PD-1 blockade in classical Hodgkin lymphoma. Every patient was affected by relapse after autologous stem cell transplantation, while exposure to brentuximab vedotin was not uniform. The repertoire was sequenced with immunoSEQ multiplex PCR; TCRdb's copy has only in-frame clones and lacks some. The data hold tens of thousands of clones, with around 71% observed a single time. The source material was peripheral blood mononuclear cells (PBMCs), sampled at baseline. Receptors originate from a human donor with classical Hodgkin lymphoma.

The chain has TRBV7-9 and TRBJ2-1; 8 bases are shared with TRBD1. The germline V gene encodes CDR1 SEHNR and CDR2 FQNEAQ (reference sequence). The trim removed 5 bases at V and 7 bases at J, leaving 13 bases unmatched. The CDR3 contains 16 residues. In nucleotides, the CDR3 is TGTGCCAGCAGCGGACAGGGAACCCTCTCTGATAATGAGCAGTTCTTC. Encoded protein: CASSGQGTLSDNEQFF.

Relative to its sample, this clone is medium-sized (0.01 to 0.1%). V and J are TRBV7-9 and TRBJ1-1; no clear D gene. V gave up 1 base and J gave up 7 bases, with 7 bases separating them. From germline, CDR1 is SEHNR and CDR2 FQNEAQ (reference sequence). CDR3 length: 12 residues. The CDR3 is CASSLVGGEAFF. CDR3 DNA sequence: TGTGCCAGCAGCTTAGTTGGTGGTGAAGCTTTCTTT.

The chain is built from TRBV6-6 and TRBJ1-2; possibly TRBD1 for D (5 bases). The CDR3 consists of 12 residues. Trimming took off 6 bases at V and 4 bases at J, with 9 bases between the two ends. CDR1 MNHNY and CDR2 SVGAGI come from the germline V gene (reference sequence). The CDR3 DNA follows: TGTGCCAGCAGCCCAGGGACCTATGGCTACACCTTC. Translating gives CASSPGTYGYTF.

The chain links TRBV19 to TRBJ2-7; 9 bases map to TRBD1. In germline, CDR1 is LNHDA, CDR2 SQIVND (reference sequence). J was trimmed by 2 bases and V by 5 bases; bases with no gene match: 7. The CDR3 spans 15 residues. This chain's CDR3 is CASSAGTGKAYEQYF. CDR3 sequence (DNA): TGTGCCAGTAGTGCCGGGACAGGGAAAGCCTACGAGCAGTACTTC.

This chain links TRBV7-3 with TRBJ1-1; D might be TRBD1 (6 bases). The CDR3 loop spans 14 amino acids. Germline CDR1 and CDR2: SGHTA and FQGTGA. V dropped 5 bases and J dropped 5 bases, with 15 bases sitting between them. For the CDR3, the DNA is TGTGCCAGCAGCGAGAGGGGGAGGGGTACTGAAGCTTTCTTT. It codes for CASSERGRGTEAFF.

J is TRBJ2-2 and V is TRBV27; no clear D. The CDR3 has 12 amino acids. Trimming took 0 bases from V and 8 from J, leaving 4 bases between them. CDR1 and CDR2 (germline): MNHEY, SMNVEV (reference sequence). CDR3 nucleotide sequence: TGTGCCAGCAGTTTATCTAATGGGGAGCTGTTTTTT. As protein: CASSLSNGELFF.

The rearrangement uses TRBV29-1 and TRBJ2-7; D is undetermined. V lost 4 bases, J lost 2 bases, and 9 bases lay in between. The CDR3 spans 12 residues. Germline V CDR1 and CDR2: SQVTM, ANQGSEA. CDR3 residues: CSVVGNPYEQYF. For the CDR3, the DNA is TGCAGCGTTGTTGGCAACCCCTACGAGCAGTACTTC.

The chain couples TRBV7-2 to TRBJ2-3; 11 nucleotides align to TRBD2. Germline-derived CDR1 and CDR2 are SGHTA and FQGNSA. The V gene end was trimmed by 3 bases and the J gene end by 0 bases; junction bases not matched to a gene: 8. This CDR3 is built from 18 residues. CDR3 region: CASSFSGRGNPSTDTQYF. CDR3 nucleotides: TGTGCCAGCAGCTTTAGCGGGAGGGGGAATCCTAGCACAGATACGCAGTATTTT.

The chain links TRBV4-3 to TRBJ2-7, with TRBD2 matching over 13 bases. CDR1 is LGHNA, CDR2 YSLEER, per germline. The V segment lost 4 bases and the J segment 2 bases; nucleotides outside the gene matches: 8. The CDR3 is made up of 17 amino acids. This CDR3 reads CASSPGLAGTLTYEQYF. CDR3 nucleotides: TGCGCCAGCAGCCCGGGACTAGCGGGGACCTTGACCTACGAGCAGTACTTC.

The chain carries TRBV30 and TRBJ2-7; 8 bases fit TRBD2. The J segment lost 2 bases and the V segment lost 0 bases, leaving 3 bases of the junction unmatched. This CDR3 has 14 residues. Per germline, CDR1 GTSNPN and CDR2 SVGIG (reference sequence). The chain's CDR3 is CAWSVGSGAYEQYF. In nucleotides, the CDR3 is TGTGCCTGGAGTGTGGGTAGCGGGGCCTACGAGCAGTACTTC. Looking up the rest from reference TRBV30 and TRBJ2-7 gives the full variable domain: SQTIHQWPATLVQPVGSPLSLECTVEGTSNPNLYWYRQAAGRGLQLLFYSVGIGQISSEVPQNLSASRPQDRQFILSSKKLLLSDSGFYLCAWSVGSGAYEQYFGPGTRLTVT.

The table lists this clone with a few counts. The V gene is TRBV9, the J gene TRBJ2-5; 7 nucleotides align to TRBD2. CDR1 is SGDLS, CDR2 YYNGEE, per germline. J gave up 5 bases and V 0 bases, and 4 bases lay outside the gene matches. The CDR3 loop spans 14 amino acids. Here the CDR3 DNA reads TGTGCCAGCAGCGTAGCGACTAGCCTCGAGACCCAGTACTTC. Protein product: CASSVATSLETQYF.

This clone appeared once. This chain connects TRBV7-9 to TRBJ2-5; D unclear. Germline values: CDR1 SEHNR, CDR2 FQNEAQ (reference sequence). The CDR3 consists of 14 residues. V lost 3 bases and J 5 bases, leaving 13 bases between the germline ends. DNA for the CDR3: TGTGCCAGCAGCTTGCCCCCACAATTGGAGACCCAGTACTTC. This sequence encodes CASSLPPQLETQYF.

The chain links TRBV5-1 to TRBJ1-1; no clear D. Germline lookup yields CDR1 SGHRS and CDR2 YFSETQ. Deletions cut 0 bases from V and 0 bases from J, with 6 bases between. The CDR3 runs to 14 residues. CDR3 amino acids: CASSLGLMNTEAFF. CDR3 bases: TGCGCCAGCAGCTTGGGTCTTATGAACACTGAAGCTTTCTTT.

This chain links TRBV28 with TRBJ2-7, with D possibly being TRBD1 or TRBD2 (5 bases each). Trimming pared 6 bases from V and 2 bases from J, leaving 14 bases between. CDR3 length equals 14 residues. In germline, CDR1 is MDHEN, CDR2 SYDVKM. The CDR3 bases are TGTGCCAGCAGGGGGGACCAACCAACCTACGAGCAGTACTTC. Residues: CASRGDQPTYEQYF.

The chain uses TRBV5-4 and TRBJ2-3; D unresolved. CDR1 and CDR2 (germline): SGHNT, YYREEE (reference sequence). V lost 2 bases, J lost 3 bases, and 13 bases lay in between. The CDR3 spans 15 residues. The CDR3, as DNA: TGTGCCAGCAGCTTCCTCGGGTTCCGAACAGATACGCAGTATTTT. Amino acids: CASSFLGFRTDTQYF.

This sequence joins TRBV19 and TRBJ1-4; D might be TRBD1 (5 bases). The CDR3 covers 15 residues. V lost 4 bases and J lost 8, with 17 bases in between. CDR1 is LNHDA and CDR2 is SQIVND in the germline V gene (reference sequence). The CDR3 nucleotides read TGTGCCAGTAGTACCCCCGGGACGGGTTTCGAAAAACTGTTTTTT. This encodes CASSTPGTGFEKLFF.

This chain links TRBV5-1 with TRBJ2-7, with D possibly TRBD1 on 5 matching bases. CDR1 is SGHRS and CDR2 is YFSETQ in the germline V gene. This CDR3 is built from 17 residues. The V gene lost 1 base and the J gene lost 3 bases, with 20 bases spanning the gap. The CDR3 DNA follows: TGCGCCAGCAGCTTGTTGGCAGGGAAAGGTCCTCACTACGAGCAGTACTTC. Its translation: CASSLLAGKGPHYEQYF.

The chain employs TRBV28 and TRBJ1-2, with unresolved D. The CDR3 totals 12 residues. Trimming pared 2 bases from V and 4 bases from J, leaving 5 bases between. Germline V gives CDR1 MDHEN, CDR2 SYDVKM. The CDR3 DNA reads as TGTGCCAGCAGTTTAAGGTCCTATGGCTACACCTTC. Its protein is CASSLRSYGYTF.

The chain employs TRBV4-1 and TRBJ1-1, with 7 nucleotides matching TRBD1. CDR3 length equals 14 residues. The J segment lost 1 base and the V segment lost 5 bases, leaving 4 bases of the junction unmatched. The germline V gene has CDR1 MGHRA and CDR2 YSYEKL. In nucleotides, the CDR3 is TGCGCCAGCAGCTTTCGACAGGGGAACACTGAAGCTTTCTTT. Translation gives CASSFRQGNTEAFF.

The chain employs TRBV6-1 and TRBJ1-5; D possibly corresponds to TRBD1 (5 bases). This CDR3 is built from 14 residues. The V end lost 8 bases, the J end lost 7 bases, and 18 bases lay between the germline ends. CDR1 is MNHNS, CDR2 SASEGT, per germline. CDR3 region: CASGTMSGWQPQHF. The CDR3, as DNA: TGTGCCAGCGGGACGATGAGTGGGTGGCAGCCCCAGCATTTT.

This chain joins TRBV6-6 and TRBJ2-7, with a weak D call TRBD2 (6 bases). The CDR3 sequence is 14 residues long. In germline, CDR1 is MNHNY, CDR2 SVGAGI (reference sequence). V lost 2 bases to trimming and J lost 2 bases, with 10 bases between them. The chain's CDR3 is CASSYGTPPYEQYF. The CDR3, as DNA: TGTGCCAGCAGTTACGGGACTCCGCCCTACGAGCAGTACTTC.

The chain couples TRBV28 to TRBJ2-2; 11 bases fit TRBD2. The V and J ends lost 2 bases and 6 bases, in that order; junction bases with no gene match: 14. Germline CDR1 reads MDHEN; CDR2 reads SYDVKM. This CDR3 spans 19 amino acids. The DNA for the CDR3 is TGTGCCAGCAGTTTAATTGGGACTAGCGGCGTCTCAGTACCCGGGGAGCTGTTTTTT. As protein: CASSLIGTSGVSVPGELFF.

The chain employs TRBV15 and TRBJ2-2, with D unclear. The CDR3 has 15 residues. Germline CDR1 reads LNHNV; CDR2 reads YYDKDF (reference sequence). Trimming stripped 5 bases from V and 2 bases from J, with 12 bases between. The CDR3 protein is CATSAPGHNTGELFF. The CDR3 DNA reads TGTGCCACCAGCGCACCGGGCCACAACACCGGGGAGCTGTTTTTT.